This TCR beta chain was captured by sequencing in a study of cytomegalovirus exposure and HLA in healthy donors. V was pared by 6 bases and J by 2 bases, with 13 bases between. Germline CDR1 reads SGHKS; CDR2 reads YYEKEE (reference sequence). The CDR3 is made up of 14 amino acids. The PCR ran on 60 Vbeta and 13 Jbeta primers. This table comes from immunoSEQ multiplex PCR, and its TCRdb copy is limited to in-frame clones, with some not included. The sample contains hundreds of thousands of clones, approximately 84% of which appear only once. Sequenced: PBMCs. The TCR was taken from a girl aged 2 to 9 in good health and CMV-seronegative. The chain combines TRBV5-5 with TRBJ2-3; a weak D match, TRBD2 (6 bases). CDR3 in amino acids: CASKTGTHTDTQYF. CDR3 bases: TGTGCCAGCAAGACCGGGACTCACACAGATACGCAGTATTTT.